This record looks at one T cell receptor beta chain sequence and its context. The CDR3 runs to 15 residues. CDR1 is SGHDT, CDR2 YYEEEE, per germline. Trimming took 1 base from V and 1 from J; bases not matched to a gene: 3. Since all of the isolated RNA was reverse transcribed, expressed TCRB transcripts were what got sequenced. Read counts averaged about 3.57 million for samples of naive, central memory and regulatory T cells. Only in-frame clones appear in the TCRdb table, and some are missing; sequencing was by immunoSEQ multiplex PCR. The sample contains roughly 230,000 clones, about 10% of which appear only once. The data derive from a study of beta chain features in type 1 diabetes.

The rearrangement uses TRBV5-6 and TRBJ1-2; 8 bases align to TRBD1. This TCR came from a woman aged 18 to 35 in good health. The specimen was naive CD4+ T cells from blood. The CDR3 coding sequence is TGTGCCAGCAGCTTGCCAGGGGGCCTTAACTATGGCTACACCTTC. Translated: CASSLPGGLNYGYTF. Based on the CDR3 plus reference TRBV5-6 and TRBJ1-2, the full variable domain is DAGVTQSPTHLIKTRGQQVTLRCSPKSGHDTVSWYQQALGQGPQFIFQYYEEEERQRGNFPDRFSGHQFPNYSSELNVNALLLGDSALYLCASSLPGGLNYGYTFGSGTRLTVV.